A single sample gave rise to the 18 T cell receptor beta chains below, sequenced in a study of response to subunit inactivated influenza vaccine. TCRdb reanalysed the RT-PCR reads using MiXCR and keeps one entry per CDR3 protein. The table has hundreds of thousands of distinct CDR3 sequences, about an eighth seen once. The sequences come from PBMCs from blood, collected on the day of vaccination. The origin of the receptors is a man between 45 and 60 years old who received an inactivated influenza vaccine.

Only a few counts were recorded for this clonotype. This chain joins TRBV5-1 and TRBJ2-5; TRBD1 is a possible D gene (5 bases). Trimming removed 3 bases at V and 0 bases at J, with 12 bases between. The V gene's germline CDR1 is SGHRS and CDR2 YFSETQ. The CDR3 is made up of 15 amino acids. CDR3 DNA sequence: TGCGCCAGCAGCTACGGAGACAGAGACCAAGAGACCCAGTACTTC. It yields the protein CASSYGDRDQETQYF. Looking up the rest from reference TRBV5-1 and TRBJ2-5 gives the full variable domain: KAGVTQTPRYLIKTRGQQVTLSCSPISGHRSVSWYQQTPGQGLQFLFEYFSETQRNKGNFPGRFSGRQFSNSRSEMNVSTLELGDSALYLCASSYGDRDQETQYFGPGTRLLVL.

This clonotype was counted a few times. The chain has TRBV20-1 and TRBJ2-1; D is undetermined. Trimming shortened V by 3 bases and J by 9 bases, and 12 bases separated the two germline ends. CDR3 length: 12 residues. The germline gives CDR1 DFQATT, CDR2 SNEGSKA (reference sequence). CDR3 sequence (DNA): TGCAGTGCTAGCGGAGCCCGGCTTGAGCAGTTCTTC. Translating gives CSASGARLEQFF.

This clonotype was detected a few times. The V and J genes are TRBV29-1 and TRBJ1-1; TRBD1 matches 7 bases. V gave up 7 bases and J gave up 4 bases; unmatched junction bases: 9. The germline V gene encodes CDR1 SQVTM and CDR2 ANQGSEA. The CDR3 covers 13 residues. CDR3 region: CSADRVEGTEAFF. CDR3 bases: TGCAGCGCCGACAGGGTCGAGGGCACTGAAGCTTTCTTT.

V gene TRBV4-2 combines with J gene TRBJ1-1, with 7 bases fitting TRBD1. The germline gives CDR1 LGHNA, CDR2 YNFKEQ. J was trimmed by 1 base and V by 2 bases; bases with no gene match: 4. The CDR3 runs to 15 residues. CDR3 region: CASSQNRGRNTEAFF. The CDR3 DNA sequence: TGTGCCAGCAGCCAAAACAGGGGAAGGAACACTGAAGCTTTCTTT.

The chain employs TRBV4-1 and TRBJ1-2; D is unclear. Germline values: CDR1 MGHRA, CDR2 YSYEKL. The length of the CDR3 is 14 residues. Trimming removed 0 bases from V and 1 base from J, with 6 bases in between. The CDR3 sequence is CASSQEELNYGYTF. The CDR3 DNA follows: TGCGCCAGCAGCCAAGAGGAACTTAACTATGGCTACACCTTC.

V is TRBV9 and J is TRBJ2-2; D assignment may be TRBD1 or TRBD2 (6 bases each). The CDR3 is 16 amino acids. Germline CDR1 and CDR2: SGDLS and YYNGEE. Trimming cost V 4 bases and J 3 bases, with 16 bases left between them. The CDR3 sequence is CASSLGGRVDTGELFF. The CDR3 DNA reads TGTGCCAGCAGCCTAGGGGGGCGGGTCGACACCGGGGAGCTGTTTTTT.

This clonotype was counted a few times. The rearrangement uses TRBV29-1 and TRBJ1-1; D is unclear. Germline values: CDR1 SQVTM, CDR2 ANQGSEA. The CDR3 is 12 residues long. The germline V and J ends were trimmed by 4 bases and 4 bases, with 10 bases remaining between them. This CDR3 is CSVVEFATEAFF. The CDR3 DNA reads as TGCAGCGTTGTCGAGTTTGCCACTGAAGCTTTCTTT.

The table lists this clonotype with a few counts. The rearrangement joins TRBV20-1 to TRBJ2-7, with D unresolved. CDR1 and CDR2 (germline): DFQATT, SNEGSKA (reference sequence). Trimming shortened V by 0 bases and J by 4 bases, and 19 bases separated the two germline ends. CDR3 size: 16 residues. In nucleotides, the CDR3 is TGCAGTGCTAGAGAAGAGAGGAGACTCTTCTCATACGAGCAGTACTTC. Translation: CSAREERRLFSYEQYF.

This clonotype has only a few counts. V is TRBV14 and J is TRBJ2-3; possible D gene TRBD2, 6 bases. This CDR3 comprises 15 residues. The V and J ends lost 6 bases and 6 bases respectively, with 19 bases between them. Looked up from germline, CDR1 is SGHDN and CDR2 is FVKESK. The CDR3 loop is CASSHSRESWDTQYF. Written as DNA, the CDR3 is TGTGCCAGCAGTCACTCCCGGGAGAGCTGGGATACGCAGTATTTT.

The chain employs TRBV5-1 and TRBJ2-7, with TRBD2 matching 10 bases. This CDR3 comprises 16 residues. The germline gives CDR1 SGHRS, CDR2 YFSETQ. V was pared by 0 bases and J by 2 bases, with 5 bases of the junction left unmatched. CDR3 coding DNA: TGCGCCAGCAGCTTGGGGACTAGCGGTCCGCCCTACGAGCAGTACTTC. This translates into CASSLGTSGPPYEQYF.

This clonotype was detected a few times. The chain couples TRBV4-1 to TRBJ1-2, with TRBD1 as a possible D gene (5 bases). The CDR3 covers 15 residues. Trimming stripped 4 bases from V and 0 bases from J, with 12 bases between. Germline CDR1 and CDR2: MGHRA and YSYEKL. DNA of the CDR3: TGCGCCAGCAGCCTCGTGACAGAAGCTAACTATGGCTACACCTTC. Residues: CASSLVTEANYGYTF.

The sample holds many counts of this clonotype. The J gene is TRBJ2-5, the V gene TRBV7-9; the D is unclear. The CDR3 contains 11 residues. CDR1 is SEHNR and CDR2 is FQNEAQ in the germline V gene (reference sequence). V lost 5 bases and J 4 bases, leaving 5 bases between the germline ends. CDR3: CASSNGETQYF. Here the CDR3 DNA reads TGTGCCAGCAGCAACGGAGAGACCCAGTACTTC.

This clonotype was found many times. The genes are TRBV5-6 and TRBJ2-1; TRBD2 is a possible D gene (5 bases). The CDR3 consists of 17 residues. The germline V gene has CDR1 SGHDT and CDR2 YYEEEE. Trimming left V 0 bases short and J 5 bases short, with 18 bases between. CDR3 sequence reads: CASSLVVRLSGDNEQFF. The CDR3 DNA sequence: TGTGCCAGCAGCTTGGTCGTGCGACTATCCGGTGACAATGAGCAGTTCTTC.

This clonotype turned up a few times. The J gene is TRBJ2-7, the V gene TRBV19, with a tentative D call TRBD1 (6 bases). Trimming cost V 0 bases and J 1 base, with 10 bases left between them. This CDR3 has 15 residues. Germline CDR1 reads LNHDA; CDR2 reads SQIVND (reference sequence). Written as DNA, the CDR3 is TGTGCCAGTAGTATAGAGGGGACACCATCCTACGAGCAGTACTTC. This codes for CASSIEGTPSYEQYF.

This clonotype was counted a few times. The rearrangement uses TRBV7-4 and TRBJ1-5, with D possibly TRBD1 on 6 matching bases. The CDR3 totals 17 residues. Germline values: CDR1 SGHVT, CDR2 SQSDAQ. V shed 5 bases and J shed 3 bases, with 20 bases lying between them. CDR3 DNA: TGTGCCAGCAGCACACCCTCCCAACAGGGTTCCAATCAGCCCCAGCATTTT. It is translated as CASSTPSQQGSNQPQHF.

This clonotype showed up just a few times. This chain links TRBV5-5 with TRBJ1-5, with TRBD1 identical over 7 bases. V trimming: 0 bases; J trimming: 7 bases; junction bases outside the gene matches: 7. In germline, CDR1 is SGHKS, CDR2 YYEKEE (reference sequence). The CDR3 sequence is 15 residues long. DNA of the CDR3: TGTGCCAGCAGCTTGGAGGGGGCGCAATGGCAGCCCCAGCATTTT. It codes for CASSLEGAQWQPQHF.

The CDR3 coding sequence is TGCGCCAGCAGCTTGGATTCAACAGGGGGCTTTTGGGGCTACACCTTC. This codes for CASSLDSTGGFWGYTF. This chain links TRBV5-1 with TRBJ1-2, with 9 bases aligning to TRBD1. V dropped 0 bases and J dropped 8; count of bases not matched to a gene: 11. Germline V gene data show CDR1 as SGHRS and CDR2 as YFSETQ. This CDR3 region has 16 residues. The variable domain in full, completed from reference TRBV5-1 and TRBJ1-2, reads KAGVTQTPRYLIKTRGQQVTLSCSPISGHRSVSWYQQTPGQGLQFLFEYFSETQRNKGNFPGRFSGRQFSNSRSEMNVSTLELGDSALYLCASSLDSTGGFWGYTFGSGTRLTVV.

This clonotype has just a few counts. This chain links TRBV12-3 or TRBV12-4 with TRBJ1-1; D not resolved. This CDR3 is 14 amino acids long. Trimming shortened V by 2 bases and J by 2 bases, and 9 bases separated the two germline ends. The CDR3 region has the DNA TGTGCCAGCAGTTTAAATCACCCCAACACTGAAGCTTTCTTT. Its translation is CASSLNHPNTEAFF.